The 8 T cell receptor beta chains presented below share a single source sample, sequenced in a study of T cell responses to AZD1222 COVID-19 vaccine. The protocol was immunoSEQ multiplex PCR, while the TCRdb copy is restricted to in-frame clones and leaves out a portion. The repertoire holds tens of thousands of clones, with around 90% as singletons. Here the sequenced sample was peripheral blood, taken 28 days after the second AZD1222 dose. The receptors shown here come from an adult who received the AZD1222 COVID-19 vaccine.

The rearrangement joins TRBV5-6 to TRBJ1-1; D possibly corresponds to TRBD1 (5 bases). Germline V gene data show CDR1 as SGHDT and CDR2 as YYEEEE. Deletions cut 0 bases from V and 4 bases from J, with 13 bases between. The CDR3 contains 15 residues. CDR3 loop: CASSLAGPSGTEAFF. CDR3 nucleotides: TGTGCCAGCAGCTTGGCGGGACCCTCGGGCACTGAAGCTTTCTTT.

CDR3 protein: CASSQTQGAYTGELFF. CDR3 nucleotide sequence: TGCGCCAGCAGTCAAACACAGGGAGCTTACACCGGGGAGCTGTTTTTT. V gene TRBV23-1 combines with J gene TRBJ2-2, with a weak D call TRBD1 (6 bases). TRBV23-1 is identified as an open reading frame with a role that is uncertain. Trimming took 2 bases from V and 3 from J, leaving 13 bases between them. CDR3 length: 16 residues.

This chain joins TRBV19 and TRBJ1-1; 7 nucleotides agree with TRBD1. Germline CDR1 LNHDA, CDR2 SQIVND (reference sequence). Trimming removed 6 bases from V and 1 base from J; junction bases left unmatched: 8. The CDR3 consists of 15 residues. The CDR3 protein is CASRANRGTNTEAFF. As DNA, the CDR3 is TGTGCCAGTAGGGCGAACAGGGGTACGAACACTGAAGCTTTCTTT.

The chain is built from TRBV3-1 (or the pseudogene TRBV3-2) and TRBJ2-5, with D hard to call. The V end lost 0 bases, the J end lost 4 bases, and 3 bases lay between the germline ends. The germline gives CDR1 LGHDT, CDR2 YNNKEL (reference sequence). This CDR3 comprises 12 residues. The chain's CDR3 is CASSQEGETQYF. CDR3 coding DNA: TGTGCCAGCAGCCAAGAGGGAGAGACCCAGTACTTC.

In nucleotides, the CDR3 is TGTGCCACCAGCAGAGTATACGAATTGGCCTACGAGCAGTACTTC. It encodes CATSRVYELAYEQYF. The rearrangement uses TRBV15 and TRBJ2-7; D remains unclear. Per germline, CDR1 LNHNV and CDR2 YYDKDF (reference sequence). The V and J ends lost 1 base and 2 bases respectively, with 12 bases between them. The CDR3 runs to 15 residues.

The rearrangement joins TRBV5-6 to TRBJ2-7; 7 bases fit TRBD1. With 0 bases clipped from V and 3 bases from J, the junction kept 0 bases outside the gene matches. Germline CDR1 is SGHDT and CDR2 is YYEEEE. The CDR3 extends over 13 amino acids. DNA for the CDR3: TGTGCCAGCAGCTTGGACAGGGGCTACGAGCAGTACTTC. Translation gives CASSLDRGYEQYF.

V usage is TRBV25-1 and J usage is TRBJ2-5; 11 positions agree with TRBD2. V lost 1 base, J lost 5 bases, and 9 bases stayed unmatched. This CDR3 has 17 amino acids. Germline-derived CDR1 and CDR2 are MGHDK and SYGVNS. This CDR3 reads CASSESDLAGGLETQYF. The DNA for the CDR3 is TGTGCCAGCAGTGAATCAGATCTAGCGGGGGGTTTGGAGACCCAGTACTTC.

The chain links TRBV9 to TRBJ2-5; 7 bases are shared with TRBD1. V lost 4 bases, J lost 2 bases, and 5 bases stayed unmatched. The CDR3 is 14 residues long. In germline, CDR1 is SGDLS, CDR2 YYNGEE. The DNA of the CDR3 is TGTGCCAGCAGCCCACGCAGGGGGCAAGAGACCCAGTACTTC. Its protein product is CASSPRRGQETQYF.